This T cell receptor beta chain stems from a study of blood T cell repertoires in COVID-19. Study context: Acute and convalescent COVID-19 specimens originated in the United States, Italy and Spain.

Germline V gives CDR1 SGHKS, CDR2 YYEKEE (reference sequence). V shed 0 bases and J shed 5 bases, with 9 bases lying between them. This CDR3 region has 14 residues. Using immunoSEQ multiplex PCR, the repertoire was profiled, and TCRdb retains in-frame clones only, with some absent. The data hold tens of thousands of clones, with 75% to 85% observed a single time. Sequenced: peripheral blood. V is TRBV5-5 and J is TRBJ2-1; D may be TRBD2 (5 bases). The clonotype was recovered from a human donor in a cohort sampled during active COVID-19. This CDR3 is CASSLVTGNNEQFF. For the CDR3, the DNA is TGTGCCAGCAGCTTGGTAACCGGGAACAATGAGCAGTTCTTC. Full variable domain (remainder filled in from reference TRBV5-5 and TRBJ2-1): DAGVTQSPTHLIKTRGQQVTLRCSPISGHKSVSWYQQVLGQGPQFIFQYYEKEERGRGNFPDRFSARQFPNYSSELNVNALLLGDSALYLCASSLVTGNNEQFFGPGTRLTVL.